Following are 23 T cell receptor beta chains from one sample sequenced in a study of T cell clonality in common variable immunodeficiency. Some clones are missing from TCRdb's copy, which holds only in-frame ones; the method was immunoSEQ multiplex PCR. The specimen has some 60,000 clones, none found just once. The sample comprised peripheral blood mononuclear cells. These receptors came from a person aged 18 to 75 in good health.

There are a few counts of this clone. The observed sequence ends 3 residues before the CDR3 terminus, with the missing tail filled in from the germline J gene. The V gene is TRBV7-8, the J gene TRBJ1-5, with D unclear. Trimming left V 5 bases short and J 4 bases short, with 18 bases between. From germline, CDR1 is SGHVS and CDR2 FQNEAQ. This CDR3 comprises 16 residues. CDR3 loop: CASSPSRVPPNQPQHF. CDR3 bases read: TGTGCCAGCAGCCCAAGCCGGGTCCCCCCAAATCAGCCC.

Turning to this clone: The DNA ends 3 residues before the CDR3 does, and the rest of the CDR3 is filled in from the germline J gene. This rearrangement joins TRBV19 to TRBJ2-3, with D possibly matching TRBD2 (6 bases). Germline CDR1 is LNHDA and CDR2 is SQIVND (reference sequence). Trimming took off 4 bases at V and 0 bases at J, with 8 bases between the two ends. The CDR3 contains 14 residues. The sequenced part of the CDR3 DNA is TGTGCCAGTAGTAGAGGGACTAGCACAGATACG. This encodes CASSRGTSTDT. The whole CDR3 protein is CASSRGTSTDTQYF.

This clone was seen many times. The read halts 3 residues ahead of the CDR3 end, with the missing end drawn from the germline J gene. The rearrangement uses TRBV24-1 and TRBJ2-1; TRBD2 aligns across 15 bases. CDR3 length equals 20 residues. J lost 0 bases, V lost 4 bases, and 9 bases had no gene match. Germline CDR1 KGHDR, CDR2 SFDVKD. The CDR3 here is CATSDWTSGRASSSYNEQFF. The CDR3 DNA, read in part, is TGTGCCACCAGTGACTGGACTAGCGGGAGGGCCTCCAGCTCCTACAATGAG.

This clone appeared many times. The missing CDR3 end, 3 residues past where the read stops, is filled in from the germline J gene. The rearrangement links TRBV20-1 to TRBJ2-5; perhaps TRBD1 as D (5 bases). The CDR3 spans 14 residues. Germline V gene sequence: CDR1 DFQATT, CDR2 SNEGSKA (reference sequence). Trimming shortened V by 6 bases and J by 1 base, and 15 bases separated the two germline ends. The part of the CDR3 DNA that was read is TGCAGTGCCCCCGCAGCAGGGTCCCAAGAGACC. Its protein is CSAPAAGSQET. The entire CDR3 is CSAPAAGSQETQYF.

This clone has ten or more counts. The junction departs from the called germline gene at one end, perhaps through a read error. The chain's CDR3 is CASSFGGANTGELFF. CDR3 DNA, as far as it was read: TGTGCTAGCAGCTTCGGCGGGGCGAACACCGGGGAG. The V and J genes are TRBV7-7 and TRBJ2-2; the D gene is possibly TRBD2 (6 bases). The read ends 3 residues shy of where the CDR3 ends; the end is completed using the germline J gene. CDR1 and CDR2 (germline): SSHAT, FNYEAQ (reference sequence). This CDR3 has 15 amino acids.

This clone was found many times. The CDR3 end is not reached by the read, which stops 3 residues before it; the germline J gene fills it in. The chain links TRBV18 to TRBJ2-7; 14 nucleotides match TRBD2. The germline V gene has CDR1 KGHSH and CDR2 LQKENI. V trimming: 4 bases; J trimming: 0 bases; junction bases outside the gene matches: 5. The CDR3 has 17 residues. The part of the CDR3 DNA that was read is TGTGCCAGCTCACAGGGACTAGCGGGAGCAAGCTCCTACGAG. Translated: CASSQGLAGASSYE. The whole CDR3 sequence reads CASSQGLAGASSYEQYF.

This clone was observed at least ten times. The CDR3 goes on 3 residues after the read ends, and that part is filled in from the germline J gene. The chain carries TRBV28 and TRBJ1-1; the match to TRBD1 covers 10 bases. The CDR3 covers 15 residues. Germline V lookup: CDR1 MDHEN, CDR2 SYDVKM. The V gene end was trimmed by 4 bases and the J gene end by 4 bases; junction bases not matched to a gene: 6. The CDR3 bases that were read are TGTGCCAGCAGTTCCCGGGACAGGGGTCGCACTGAA. It yields the protein CASSSRDRGRTE. Given in full, the CDR3 is CASSSRDRGRTEAFF.

This clone was seen ten or more times. The observed sequence ends 3 residues before the CDR3 terminus, with the missing tail filled in from the germline J gene. The chain links TRBV13 to TRBJ1-3, with 7 positions matching TRBD1. Germline loops: CDR1 PRHDT, CDR2 FYEKMQ (reference sequence). CDR3 size: 15 residues. Unmatched junction bases numbered 5, after V lost 4 bases and J lost 2 bases. The covered CDR3 bases are TGTGCCAGCAGCTCACAGGGGAGAGCTGGAAACACC. This encodes CASSSQGRAGNT. The entire CDR3 reads CASSSQGRAGNTIYF.

This clone was detected ten times or more. Read data end 3 residues before the CDR3 end; the end is taken from the germline J gene. The genes are TRBV15 and TRBJ2-7; the match to TRBD2 covers 11 bases. The J segment lost 1 base and the V segment lost 3 bases, leaving 2 bases of the junction unmatched. The CDR3 is made up of 15 amino acids. CDR1 is LNHNV and CDR2 is YYDKDF in the germline V gene (reference sequence). CDR3 sequence reads: CATSSSGRESYEQYF. Incomplete CDR3 DNA: TGTGCCACCAGCAGTAGCGGGAGGGAATCCTACGAG.

This clone was counted ten times or more. The missing CDR3 end, 3 residues past where the read stops, is filled in from the germline J gene. The chain recombines TRBV6-2 or TRBV6-3 with TRBJ2-2, with TRBD2 identical over 7 bases. Unmatched junction bases numbered 5, after V lost 2 bases and J lost 5 bases. The germline gives CDR1 MNHEY, CDR2 SVGEGT. The CDR3 spans 15 residues. CDR3 sequence: CASSYAGDGTGELFF. The covered CDR3 bases are TGTGCCAGCAGTTACGCGGGGGACGGAACCGGGGAG.

This clone was found many times. With the read ending 3 residues before the CDR3 end, the germline J gene is used to fill in that end. The J gene is TRBJ2-7, the V gene TRBV20-1; D is uncertain. This CDR3 has 15 amino acids. In germline, CDR1 is DFQATT, CDR2 SNEGSKA (reference sequence). V was cut by 6 bases and J by 0 bases, with 18 bases left in between. CDR3 residues: CSAQEVGLFSYEQYF. The covered CDR3 bases are TGCAGTGCGCAGGAAGTTGGGCTGTTCTCCTACGAG.

This clone was observed at least ten times. The read comes to an end 3 residues before the CDR3 does, leaving the germline J gene to fill in the end. V is TRBV29-1 and J is TRBJ2-3; 14 nucleotides line up with TRBD2. Germline V lookup: CDR1 SQVTM, CDR2 ANQGSEA. After removal of 7 bases from V and 1 base from J, the junction contained 7 bases not matched to a gene. This CDR3 is 16 amino acids long. This chain's CDR3 is CSGDGTSGGGTDTQYF. CDR3 bases read: TGCAGCGGGGACGGGACTAGCGGGGGCGGCACAGATACG.

This clone was detected ten times or more. The read is 3 residues too short to cover the CDR3 end, so that end is filled in from the germline J gene. The J gene is TRBJ2-1, the V gene TRBV7-8; tentative D call: TRBD2 (5 bases). With 4 bases removed from V and 0 bases from J, the gap between germline ends came to 13 bases. The CDR3 contains 16 residues. CDR1 and CDR2 from the germline V gene are SGHVS and FQNEAQ. The DNA read from the CDR3 is TGTGCCAGCAGCTATAGGATAGCGAGCTCCTACAATGAG. Its protein is CASSYRIASSYNE. The CDR3 in full is CASSYRIASSYNEQFF.

This clone showed up many times. Read sequence stops 3 residues before the CDR3 end, and the germline J gene provides the missing end. The chain couples TRBV20-1 to TRBJ2-1, with TRBD2 as a possible D gene (5 bases). The germline CDR1 and CDR2 sequences are DFQATT and SNEGSKA (reference sequence). Trimming stripped 4 bases from V and 8 bases from J, with 9 bases between. This CDR3 region has 11 residues. The part of the CDR3 DNA that was read is TGCAGTGCTACAGGACTCGATGAG. Amino acid sequence: CSATGLDE. The entire CDR3 is CSATGLDEQFF.

This clone occurred many times. The CDR3 is cut off 3 residues early in the read; its end comes from the germline J gene. J is TRBJ1-3 and V is TRBV18; perhaps TRBD1 as D (6 bases). The CDR3 sequence is 16 residues long. The germline V gene encodes CDR1 KGHSH and CDR2 LQKENI. Trimming removed 3 bases at V and 4 bases at J, with 16 bases between. CDR3 in amino acids: CASSPMTGGEGNTIYF. The covered CDR3 bases are TGTGCCAGCTCACCCATGACAGGAGGGGAAGGAAACACC.

In its sample, this clone was seen many times. Read data end 3 residues before the CDR3 end; the end is taken from the germline J gene. V and J are TRBV6-1 and TRBJ2-1, with TRBD2 identical over 7 bases. The CDR3 totals 15 residues. Germline V gene sequence: CDR1 MNHNS, CDR2 SASEGT. V shed 2 bases and J 5 bases; nucleotides not matched to a gene: 6. CDR3 region: CASSESLAGDNEQFF. CDR3 DNA, as far as it was read: TGTGCCAGCAGTGAAAGTCTGGCGGGAGACAATGAG.

This clone has ten or more counts. The sequenced fragment ends 3 residues before the CDR3 boundary, so the rest is inferred from the germline J gene. The chain couples TRBV7-6 to TRBJ1-3; D perhaps matches TRBD1 (5 bases). Trimming took off 0 bases at V and 0 bases at J, with 9 bases between the two ends. The CDR3 is 16 amino acids. The germline V gene encodes CDR1 SGHVS and CDR2 FNYEAQ. CDR3 DNA (partial): TGTGCCAGCAGCTTAGCACAGGATTACTCTGGAAACACC. Encoded protein: CASSLAQDYSGNT. The CDR3 reads in full as CASSLAQDYSGNTIYF.

Ten or more counts support this clone. This CDR3 is CASSSSDEQYF. The CDR3 bases that were read are TGTGCCAGCAGCTCTAGCGACGAG. The rearrangement links TRBV7-9 to TRBJ2-7; tentative D call: TRBD2 (6 bases). The CDR3 end lies 3 residues beyond the end of the read and is filled in from the germline J gene. With 4 bases removed from V and 5 bases from J, the gap between germline ends came to 6 bases. Germline values: CDR1 SEHNR, CDR2 FQNEAQ (reference sequence). The CDR3 is 11 residues long.

This clone was picked up many times. An end of the junction does not agree with germline; a read error may underlie this. The read falls 3 residues short of the CDR3 end, and the missing part is taken from the germline J gene. The genes are TRBV7-2 and TRBJ2-1, with D possibly TRBD2 on 6 matching bases. The germline V gene has CDR1 SGHTA and CDR2 FQGNSA. CDR3 length: 15 residues. The CDR3 DNA, read in part, is TGTGCCAGCAGTTTAGCCGGAGGGCCCTCAAATGAG. Its translation is CASSLAGGPSNE. The entire CDR3 is CASSLAGGPSNEQFF. The whole variable domain, filled in from reference TRBV7-2 and TRBJ2-1, reads GAGVSQSPSNKVTEKGKDVELRCDPISGHTALYWYRQSLGQGLEFLIYFQGNSAPDKSGLPSDRFSAERTGGSVSTLTIQRTQQEDSAVYLCASSLAGGPSNEQFFGPGTRLTVL.

This clone has ten or more counts. The read finishes 3 residues shy of the CDR3 end, and the germline J gene is used to complete it. The gene calls are TRBV20-1 and TRBJ2-3, with TRBD2 identical over 10 bases. V lost 6 bases and J lost 0; bases outside the gene matches: 15. CDR1 and CDR2 from the germline V gene are DFQATT and SNEGSKA (reference sequence). The CDR3 has 18 amino acids. This CDR3 is CSASGLAGVSFSTDTQYF. Partial CDR3 DNA: TGCAGTGCCTCGGGGCTAGCGGGAGTCTCTTTTAGCACAGATACG.

There are a few counts of this clone. Read data end 3 residues before the CDR3 end; the end is taken from the germline J gene. The genes are TRBV5-5 and TRBJ2-7; TRBD1 is a possible D gene (7 bases). The ends were cut back, 0 bases at V and 6 bases at J, with 10 bases in the middle. The CDR3 runs 13 residues. Germline V gives CDR1 SGHKS, CDR2 YYEKEE (reference sequence). CDR3 region: CASSLDQGGEQYF. The CDR3 bases that were read are TGTGCCAGCAGCTTGGACCAGGGGGGCGAG.

Ten or more counts support this clone. The read ends 3 residues before the CDR3 terminus; that terminus is restored from the germline J gene. The chain links TRBV29-1 to TRBJ2-3, with 8 bases lining up with TRBD2. Trimming took 6 bases from V and 5 from J; bases not matched to a gene: 4. In germline, CDR1 is SQVTM, CDR2 ANQGSEA. The CDR3 contains 12 residues. CDR3 DNA, as far as it was read: TGCAGCGTAGGGACTAGAGGAGATACG. Translating it yields CSVGTRGDT. In full, the CDR3 is CSVGTRGDTQYF.

This clone was seen many times. The read falls 3 residues short of the CDR3 end, and the missing part is taken from the germline J gene. V usage is TRBV7-9 and J usage is TRBJ2-2; TRBD1 aligns across 8 bases. Germline trimming cut 5 bases from V and 4 bases from J; bases unmatched to any gene: 3. The CDR3 extends over 14 amino acids. The germline V gene encodes CDR1 SEHNR and CDR2 FQNEAQ (reference sequence). The CDR3 bases that were read are TGTGCCAGCAGCATGACAGGGGCCACCGGGGAG. Its protein product is CASSMTGATGE. The entire CDR3 protein is CASSMTGATGELFF.